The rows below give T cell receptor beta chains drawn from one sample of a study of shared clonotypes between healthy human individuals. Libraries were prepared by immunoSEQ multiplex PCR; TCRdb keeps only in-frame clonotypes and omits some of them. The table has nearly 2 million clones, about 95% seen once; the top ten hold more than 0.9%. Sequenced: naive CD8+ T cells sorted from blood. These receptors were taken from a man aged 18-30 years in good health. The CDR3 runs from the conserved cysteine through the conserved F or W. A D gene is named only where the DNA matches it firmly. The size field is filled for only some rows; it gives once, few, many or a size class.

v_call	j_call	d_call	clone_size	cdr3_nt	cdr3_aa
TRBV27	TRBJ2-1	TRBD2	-	TGTGCCAGCAAAAGTAAGACTAGCGGGAATTACAATGAGCAGTTCTTC	CASKSKTSGNYNEQFF
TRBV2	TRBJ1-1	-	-	TGTGCCAGCAGTAAGGGTTACACTGAAGCTTTCTTT	CASSKGYTEAFF
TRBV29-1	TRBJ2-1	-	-	TGCAGCGTTGACGGGGGATATGGCTACAATGAGCAGTTCTTC	CSVDGGYGYNEQFF
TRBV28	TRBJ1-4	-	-	TGTGCCAGCAGCCCGTCCGAAAAACTGTTTTTT	CASSPSEKLFF
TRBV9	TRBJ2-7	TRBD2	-	TGTGCCAGCAGCGGCGGGAGGGCCGGGTACGAGCAGTACTTC	CASSGGRAGYEQYF
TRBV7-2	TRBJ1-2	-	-	TGTGCCAGCAGCTTAGGGGAGGGGTTCGACTATGGCTACACCTTC	CASSLGEGFDYGYTF
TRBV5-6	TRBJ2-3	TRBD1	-	TGTGCCAGCAGTCCCGGGACAGATAGCACAGATACGCAGTATTTT	CASSPGTDSTDTQYF
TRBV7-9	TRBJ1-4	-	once	TGTGCCAGCAGCTCCGACAGACCGTATAATGAAAAACTGTTTTTT	CASSSDRPYNEKLFF
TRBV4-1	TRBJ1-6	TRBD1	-	TGCGCCAGCAGCCAGTTCGGGACAGGGGAGGTAACCTATAATTCACCCCTCCACTTT	CASSQFGTGEVTYNSPLHF
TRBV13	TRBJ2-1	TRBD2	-	TGTGCCAGCAGCTTAGACACCAGCGGGAGGGCGAGGGATGAGCAGTTCTTC	CASSLDTSGRARDEQFF
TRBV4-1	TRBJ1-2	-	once	TGCGCCAGCAGCCAGGAAACCGCTTTCTATGGCTACACCTTC	CASSQETAFYGYTF
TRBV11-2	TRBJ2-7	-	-	TGTGCCAGCAGCCCAGCCCCCGAAGGCTACGAGCAGTACTTC	CASSPAPEGYEQYF
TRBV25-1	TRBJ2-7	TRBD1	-	TGTGCCAGCAGTGACAGATTGACAGGGGCCTACGAGCAGTACTTC	CASSDRLTGAYEQYF
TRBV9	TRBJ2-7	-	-	TGTGCCAGCAGCGCGTACTCACAGGCGGTCTACGAGCAGTACTTC	CASSAYSQAVYEQYF
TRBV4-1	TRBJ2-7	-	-	TGCGCCAGCAGCCAAGCTCAGGGCAATGAGCAGTACTTC	CASSQAQGNEQYF
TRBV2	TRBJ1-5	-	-	TGTGCCAGCAGTGAATCACTGGGAGTGTCAGGGGATGGTGGCAATCAGCCCCAGCATTTT	CASSESLGVSGDGGNQPQHF
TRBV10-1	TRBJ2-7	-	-	TGCGCCAGCAGTCGAGAGGGGTCCTACGAGCAGTACTTC	CASSREGSYEQYF
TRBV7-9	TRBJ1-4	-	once	TGTGCCAGCAGCGCCGTGAGAGGAACGGATGAAAAACTGTTTTTT	CASSAVRGTDEKLFF
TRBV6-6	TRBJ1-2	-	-	TGTGCCAGCAGTTACTCAGAGGGGGCTAACTATGGCTACACCTTC	CASSYSEGANYGYTF
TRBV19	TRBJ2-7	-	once	TGTGCCAGTAGTGCCGGACTGACTCGACACTACGAGCAGTACTTC	CASSAGLTRHYEQYF
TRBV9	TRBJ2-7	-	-	TGTGCCAGCAGCGTCGGAACGGGCAGGGGCGAGCAGTACTTC	CASSVGTGRGEQYF
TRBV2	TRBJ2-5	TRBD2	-	TGTGCCAGCAGTGAGGGACTAGCGGAAGAGACCCAGTACTTC	CASSEGLAEETQYF
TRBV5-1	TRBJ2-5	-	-	TGCGCCAGCAGCTCGAATAGGTGGGAGACCCAGTACTTC	CASSSNRWETQYF
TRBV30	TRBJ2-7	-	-	TGTGCCTGGACCGTGACCGACGAGCAGTACTTC	CAWTVTDEQYF
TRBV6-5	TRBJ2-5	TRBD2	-	TGTGCCAGCAGCATAGCGGGAGATGAGACCCAGTACTTC	CASSIAGDETQYF
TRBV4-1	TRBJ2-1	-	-	TGCGCCAGCAGCCTCTCGTGGGGATCTCTCTACAATGAGCAGTTCTTC	CASSLSWGSLYNEQFF
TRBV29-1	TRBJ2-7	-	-	TGCAGCGTTGTAAGTAACGAGCAGTACTTC	CSVVSNEQYF
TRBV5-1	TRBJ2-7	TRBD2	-	TGCGCCAGCAGCTCGGGTAGCGGGAGGGCCGGCTACGAGCAGTACTTC	CASSSGSGRAGYEQYF
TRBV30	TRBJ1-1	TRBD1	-	TGTGCCTGGAGTTGGCCAGGGGGGCGTAGCACTGAAGCTTTCTTT	CAWSWPGGRSTEAFF
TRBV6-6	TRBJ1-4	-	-	TGTGCCAGCAGTTTGAGTAATGAAAAACTGTTTTTT	CASSLSNEKLFF
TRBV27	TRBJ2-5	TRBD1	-	TGTGCCAGCAGTCCCTGGACAGGAGAAGAGACCCAGTACTTC	CASSPWTGEETQYF
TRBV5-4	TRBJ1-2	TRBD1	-	TGTGCCAGCAGCCCGGACAGGGGGCCCAACTATGGCTACACCTTC	CASSPDRGPNYGYTF
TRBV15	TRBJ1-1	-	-	TGTGCCACCAGCCGGCGGGGCAGGACTGAAGCTTTCTTT	CATSRRGRTEAFF
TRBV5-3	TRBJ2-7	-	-	TGTGCCAGAAGCCTGGTTAAGGGGGGCTCCTACGAGCAGTACTTC	CARSLVKGGSYEQYF
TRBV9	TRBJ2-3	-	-	TGTGCCAGCAGCCCCGGCCCGGGATCCTACACAGATACGCAGTATTTT	CASSPGPGSYTDTQYF
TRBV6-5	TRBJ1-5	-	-	TGTGCCAGCAGTTACTTGGGTAGCAATCAGCCCCAGCATTTT	CASSYLGSNQPQHF
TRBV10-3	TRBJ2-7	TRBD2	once	TGTGCCATCACCTCCGGCAGCGGGACGGGCTCCTACGAGCAGTACTTC	CAITSGSGTGSYEQYF
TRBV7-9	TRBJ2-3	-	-	TGTGCCAGCAGCTTGCCAGTAGGAAGCACAGATACGCAGTATTTT	CASSLPVGSTDTQYF
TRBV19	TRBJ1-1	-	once	TGTGCCAGTAGTATAGATACGGGGACCACTGAAGCTTTCTTT	CASSIDTGTTEAFF
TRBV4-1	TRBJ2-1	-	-	TGCGCCAGCAGCCAAAGTCAGCCTCTGCATGAGCAGTTCTTC	CASSQSQPLHEQFF
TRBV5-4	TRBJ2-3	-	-	TGTGCCAGCAGCTATACAGATACGCAGTATTTT	CASSYTDTQYF
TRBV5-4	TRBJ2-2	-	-	TGTGCCAGCAGCTTGGACAGGACAAGATATGCCGGGGAGCTGTTTTTT	CASSLDRTRYAGELFF
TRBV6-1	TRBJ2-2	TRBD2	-	TGTGCCAGCAGTGAATTCTTAGGCGGGGGGCCTTGGGCCGGGGAGCTGTTTTTT	CASSEFLGGGPWAGELFF
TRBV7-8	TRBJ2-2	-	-	TGTGCCAGCAGTTCCCGATGGGAGAACACCGGGGAGCTGTTTTTT	CASSSRWENTGELFF
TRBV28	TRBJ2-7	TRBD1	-	TGTGCCAGCAGTTTGAGGGGACAGGTCTACGAGCAGTACTTC	CASSLRGQVYEQYF
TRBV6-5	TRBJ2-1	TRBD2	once	TGTGCCAGCAGTTACGCAAGCGGGGGAAGGGAGCAGTTCTTC	CASSYASGGREQFF
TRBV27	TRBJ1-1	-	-	TGTGCCAGCAGTTTGATCCTTAATTCGGGGGAGGCTTTCTTT	CASSLILNSGEAFF
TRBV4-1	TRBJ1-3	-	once	TGCGCCAGCAGCCGGTCCGTGGGGGGCGCTGGGGACACCATATATTTT	CASSRSVGGAGDTIYF
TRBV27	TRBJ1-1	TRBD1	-	TGTGCCAGCAGTTTCGGACAGGGGGCCACTGAAGCTTTCTTT	CASSFGQGATEAFF
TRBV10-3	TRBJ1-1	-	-	TGTGCCATCAGTGAGGAACTTTCCGGGACTGAAGCTTTCTTT	CAISEELSGTEAFF